The 13 T cell receptor beta chains presented below share a single source sample, sequenced in a study of T cells in Graves' hyperthyroidism and ophthalmopathy. Researchers amplified the TCR beta CDR3 regions from RNA transcripts. The study used the HTBI primer set for a first-round RT-PCR of the TCR CDR3. TCRdb re-derived calls from the multiplex PCR reads in MiXCR, one entry per CDR3 protein. Of about 530,000 distinct CDR3 sequences in the sample, 17% were seen once. The specimen sequenced was blood. The receptors here all came from a woman under 30 with Graves' ophthalmopathy.

The table lists this clonotype with many counts. The V call is TRBV28, the J call TRBJ2-7; 7 bases are a match to TRBD1. The CDR3 totals 13 residues. Germline CDR1 MDHEN, CDR2 SYDVKM. Unmatched junction bases numbered 8, after V lost 7 bases and J lost 5 bases. CDR3 in amino acids: CASTWVGGHEQYF. The CDR3 DNA sequence: TGTGCCAGCACCTGGGTAGGGGGCCACGAGCAGTACTTC.

A remark on this clonotype: One end of the junction does not line up with germline, which may come from a read error. The gene calls are TRBV20-1 and TRBJ1-1, with no clear D. Germline CDR1 DFQATT, CDR2 SNEGSKA (reference sequence). This CDR3 spans 17 amino acids. CDR3 protein: CSARQFASRIGNTAAFF. Here the CDR3 DNA reads TGCAGTGCTAGACAGTTTGCATCCAGGATTGGGAACACTGCAGCTTTCTTT.

In its sample, this clonotype was seen once. The chain has TRBV7-3 and TRBJ2-1; D perhaps matches TRBD1 (6 bases). The CDR3 spans 15 residues. V was cut by 5 bases and J by 3 bases, with 14 bases left in between. Germline V gene lookup returns CDR1 SGHTA and CDR2 FQGTGA. CDR3 DNA: TGTGCCAGCAGCCAGATACAGGGTTACTACAATGAGCAGTTCTTC. It codes for CASSQIQGYYNEQFF.

The chain combines TRBV20-1 with TRBJ2-5; 10 nucleotides agree with TRBD2. CDR1 and CDR2 from the germline V gene are DFQATT and SNEGSKA (reference sequence). The CDR3 sequence is 16 residues long. After removal of 2 bases from V and 7 bases from J, the junction contained 13 bases not matched to a gene. CDR3 nucleotides: TGCAGTGCTAGATTGGCTAGCGGGAGTTCGCACAGGACCCAGTACTTC. It encodes CSARLASGSSHRTQYF.

At least ten counts were recorded for this clonotype. The chain recombines TRBV28 with TRBJ1-1; 7 bases agree with TRBD1. With V trimmed by 5 bases and J by 4 bases, 13 bases remained unmatched. Per the germline V gene, CDR1 is MDHEN and CDR2 is SYDVKM. The CDR3 runs 16 residues. For the CDR3, the DNA is TGTGCCAGCAGTCCTAAATTCCGACAGGGCAGCACTGAAGCTTTCTTT. Amino acids: CASSPKFRQGSTEAFF.

A few counts support this clonotype. This chain uses TRBV24-1 with TRBJ2-1; D is possibly TRBD1 (6 bases). The CDR3 has 14 residues. From germline, CDR1 is KGHDR and CDR2 SFDVKD. V gave up 2 bases and J gave up 4 bases, with 8 bases separating them. CDR3 loop: CATSDYRDYNEQFF. CDR3 in DNA: TGTGCCACCAGTGATTACAGGGATTACAATGAGCAGTTCTTC.

Details on this clonotype: A much larger clone is a single base away; this may be a read error. The J gene is TRBJ2-1, the V gene TRBV27; D uncertain. The CDR3 is 15 amino acids. Trimming took off 11 bases at V and 1 base at J, with 18 bases between the two ends. Per germline, CDR1 MNHEY and CDR2 SMNVEV (reference sequence). CDR3 in amino acids: CAGTLSSLSYNEQFF. The CDR3 DNA sequence: TGTGCCGGCACCTTGTCGTCCCTTTCCTACAATGAGCAGTTCTTC.

This clonotype was found many times. This rearrangement joins TRBV7-2 to TRBJ2-7; D is uncertain. The V and J ends lost 5 bases and 0 bases respectively, with 20 bases between them. CDR3 length: 17 amino acids. From germline, CDR1 is SGHTA and CDR2 FQGNSA. CDR3 in amino acids: CASSPSFGSASSYEQYF. The CDR3, as DNA: TGTGCCAGCAGCCCAAGCTTTGGGTCGGCGAGCTCCTACGAGCAGTACTTC.

This clonotype was recorded at least ten times. V gene TRBV12-3 or TRBV12-4 combines with J gene TRBJ1-4; D may be TRBD1 (5 bases). V lost 3 bases, J lost 8 bases, and 13 bases lay in between. This CDR3 has 14 amino acids. The chain's CDR3 is CASSLLAKGEKLFF. The CDR3 DNA is TGTGCCAGCAGTTTGTTGGCCAAGGGGGAAAAACTGTTTTTT.

Ten or more counts support this clonotype. This chain joins TRBV28 and TRBJ1-1; D gene unclear. Germline loops: CDR1 MDHEN, CDR2 SYDVKM. The CDR3 runs 13 residues. Trimming took 5 bases from V and 7 from J, leaving 14 bases between them. The chain's CDR3 is CASSPGLGFEAFF. For the CDR3, the DNA is TGTGCCAGCAGTCCCGGCTTAGGCTTTGAAGCTTTCTTT.

A remark on this clonotype: A much larger clone sits a single nucleotide away, making a read error possible. V gene TRBV29-1 combines with J gene TRBJ2-1; 8 nucleotides line up with TRBD2. There are 15 residues in the CDR3. The germline CDR1 and CDR2 sequences are SQVTM and ANQGSEA. V dropped 0 bases and J dropped 8; count of bases not matched to a gene: 9. The DNA of the CDR3 is TGCAGCGTTGAAGAGTCAGAGCGGGAGACCGATGAGCAGTTCTTC. Its protein product is CSVEESERETDEQFF.

Only a few counts were recorded for this clonotype. A much larger clone differs from this one at a single base, so this may be a read error. V is TRBV7-2 and J is TRBJ2-3; 9 nucleotides align to TRBD1. Germline CDR1 is SGHTA and CDR2 is FQGNSA. With V trimmed by 2 bases and J by 5 bases, 5 bases remained unmatched. The CDR3 loop spans 15 amino acids. CDR3 loop: CASSLPGQGVDTQYF. The CDR3 DNA reads TGTGCCAGCAGCTTACCGGGACAGGGAGTAGATACGCAGTATTTT.

This clonotype has a count of ten or more. This rearrangement joins TRBV6-2 or TRBV6-3 to TRBJ2-3, with D unresolved. The CDR3 is 15 amino acids. Germline CDR1 and CDR2: MNHEY and SVGEGT. Trimming cost V 2 bases and J 6 bases, with 15 bases left between them. In DNA form, the CDR3 reads TGTGCCAGCAGTTACCCCGCCGCAAAAACGGATACGCAGTATTTT. Translated: CASSYPAAKTDTQYF.